Listed below are T cell receptor beta chains from one sample, sequenced in a study of T cells in Graves' hyperthyroidism and ophthalmopathy. Each CDR3 protein is one row after TCRdb ran MiXCR on the multiplex PCR reads. This sample has a few hundred thousand distinct CDR3 sequences, with roughly 15% found just once. The sequencing sample was made of blood. These receptors were obtained from a woman in her thirties with Graves' ophthalmopathy. Both conserved end residues are part of each CDR3. D genes are given only for firm matches. Expanded clones get a size class; other rows say once, few or many, or leave the size out.

TRBJ2-1	TRBV7-2	NA	TRBD2	TGTGCCAGAAGCTTGAGCGGGGGGGCCGATGAGCAGTTCTTC	CARSLSGGADEQFF
TRBJ2-7	TRBV5-1	many	TRBD2	TGCGCCAGCAGCCGGGGACTAGCGAGCGACGAGCAGTACTTC	CASSRGLASDEQYF
TRBJ2-1	TRBV20-1	few	TRBD1	TGCAGTGCTTCCGGGACAGGGCAATACAATGAGCAGTTCTTC	CSASGTGQYNEQFF
TRBJ1-1	TRBV19	few	NA	TGTGCCAGTAGCATTCCATCTAGGGGGGCTTTCTTT	CASSIPSRGAFF
TRBJ1-1	TRBV5-1	once	NA	TGCGCCAGCAGCGGCAGAACCATGAACACTGAAGCTTTCTTT	CASSGRTMNTEAFF
TRBJ2-3	TRBV3-1	many	NA	TGTGCCAGCAGCCAAGTAGCGCGGACTGCGGCGGATACGCAGTATTTT	CASSQVARTAADTQYF
TRBJ1-1	TRBV12-3/TRBV12-4	many	NA	TGTGCCAGCAGTTTACTGGTCAACAATGAAGCTTTCTTT	CASSLLVNNEAFF
TRBJ1-3	TRBV6-6	many	NA	TGTGCCAGCAGTTACGTATGGGGCCCTGGAAACACCATATATTTT	CASSYVWGPGNTIYF
TRBJ2-1	TRBV20-1	NA	NA	TGCAGTGCTAGGACCTCGACCATTAACTATGAGCAGTTCTTC	CSARTSTINYEQFF
TRBJ2-7	TRBV12-3/TRBV12-4	many	TRBD1	TGTGCCAGCGCCTCGGGACAGGGCTCCTACGAGCAGTACTTC	CASASGQGSYEQYF
TRBJ2-3	TRBV5-8	many	NA	TGTGCCAGCAGCTTAAATCCGATTCCAGATACGCAGTATTTT	CASSLNPIPDTQYF
TRBJ2-5	TRBV5-1	few	NA	TGCGCCAGCAGCTTGAAGGGTGAAATACAGTACTTC	CASSLKGEIQYF
TRBJ1-2	TRBV2	many	NA	TGTGCCAGCAGAGCAGGGTACTCTAACTATGGCTACACCTTC	CASRAGYSNYGYTF
TRBJ2-7	TRBV5-1	many	NA	TGCGCCAGCAGCTTTGACGCGAGCTCCTACGAGCAGTACTTC	CASSFDASSYEQYF
TRBJ2-3	TRBV5-1	few	TRBD2	TGCGCCAGCAGCGGGGGACTAGCGGGGGGGGCAGATACGCAGTATTTT	CASSGGLAGGADTQYF
TRBJ1-4	TRBV10-3	many	TRBD1	TGTGCCCATCAATCTGGACAGGTTGGCGGTGAAAAACTGTTTTTT	CAHQSGQVGGEKLFF
TRBJ1-1	TRBV19	NA	NA	TGTGCCACCGCTCGAGCGGGTTCTGGATACACTGAAGCTTTCTTT	CATARAGSGYTEAFF
TRBJ1-6	TRBV20-1	few	NA	TGCAGTGCTAGAGATCTGGCCGACCTAACAGCCTCCTATAATTCACCCCTCCACTTT	CSARDLADLTASYNSPLHF
TRBJ1-2	TRBV5-6	many	TRBD1	TGTGCCAGCAGCTTGATGACAGGGGGCCGTGGCTACACCTTC	CASSLMTGGRGYTF
TRBJ2-2	TRBV28	NA	NA	TGTGCCAGCAGTCCACCGGGACTCCCATCGGGGCTGTTTTTT	CASSPPGLPSGLFF
TRBJ2-7	TRBV30	NA	TRBD2	TGTGCCTGGAGTCAACTAGCGGGGATCTACGAGCAGTACTTC	CAWSQLAGIYEQYF
TRBJ1-1	TRBV5-1	NA	NA	TGCGCCAGCAGGTTAGGTGGCGGCACTGAAGCTTTCTTT	CASRLGGGTEAFF
TRBJ1-5	TRBV20-1	NA	NA	TGCAGTGCTAGAGGGATTCTTAGCAATCAGGCCCAGCATTTT	CSARGILSNQAQHF
TRBJ2-1	TRBV3-1	many	NA	TGTGCCAGCAGCCAAGGTACGCTCAATGAGCAGTTCTTC	CASSQGTLNEQFF
TRBJ2-1	TRBV6-1	NA	TRBD2	TGTGCCAGCAGGGAGTGGGCGGGGGACAATGAGCAGTTCTTC	CASREWAGDNEQFF
TRBJ1-5	TRBV30	NA	NA	TGTGCCTGGAGTGAGGGAAGTCAGCCCCAGCATTTT	CAWSEGSQPQHF
TRBJ1-6	TRBV10-3	NA	NA	TGTGCCACCTCGGGTTCTAATTCACCCCTCCACTTT	CATSGSNSPLHF
TRBJ1-6	TRBV6-1	many	NA	TGTGCCAGCAGTGATTTCAGGAGCTCCTATAATTCACCCCTCCACTTT	CASSDFRSSYNSPLHF
TRBJ1-2	TRBV6-1	many	NA	TGTGCCAGCAGTCAAGCGACAGTGAGGGGTGGCTACACCTTC	CASSQATVRGGYTF